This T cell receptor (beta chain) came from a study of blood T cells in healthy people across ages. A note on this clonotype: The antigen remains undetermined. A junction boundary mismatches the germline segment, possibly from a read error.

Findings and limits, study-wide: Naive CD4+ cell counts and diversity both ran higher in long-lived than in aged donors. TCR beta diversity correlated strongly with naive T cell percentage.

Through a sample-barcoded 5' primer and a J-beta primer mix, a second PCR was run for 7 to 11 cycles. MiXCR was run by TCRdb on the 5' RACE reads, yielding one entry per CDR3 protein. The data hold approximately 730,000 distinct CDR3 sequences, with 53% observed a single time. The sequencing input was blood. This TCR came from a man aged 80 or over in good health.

The CDR3: CSVEGGRAGIGTSTGTQYF. The CDR3 region has the DNA TGCAGCGTTGAAGGAGGGCGAGCGGGGATCGGAACTAGCACAGGTACGCAGTATTTT. The gene calls are TRBV29-1 and TRBJ2-3; 7 bases fit TRBD2. The CDR3 totals 19 residues. Germline assignment: CDR1 SQVTM and CDR2 ANQGSEA.